This TCR beta chain was identified during a study of blood T cell repertoires in COVID-19. Study-wide background: Both acute and convalescent COVID-19 samples were obtained from the United States, Italy and Spain.

Trimming removed 7 bases from V and 2 bases from J; junction bases left unmatched: 5. Germline assignment: CDR1 MNHEY and CDR2 SVGAGI. The CDR3 is made up of 13 amino acids. Some clones are missing from TCRdb's copy, which holds only in-frame ones; the method was immunoSEQ multiplex PCR. The sample lists about 95,000 clones, approximately 81% seen once, with around 25% in the top ten. This clonotype was sampled from a man older than 75 with active or convalescent COVID-19. The sequencing sample was made of peripheral blood. This rearrangement joins TRBV6-5 to TRBJ2-7, with 7 bases fitting TRBD2. Here the CDR3 reads CASIQAGTYEQYF. CDR3 nucleotide sequence: TGTGCCAGCATCCAAGCGGGGACCTACGAGCAGTACTTC.